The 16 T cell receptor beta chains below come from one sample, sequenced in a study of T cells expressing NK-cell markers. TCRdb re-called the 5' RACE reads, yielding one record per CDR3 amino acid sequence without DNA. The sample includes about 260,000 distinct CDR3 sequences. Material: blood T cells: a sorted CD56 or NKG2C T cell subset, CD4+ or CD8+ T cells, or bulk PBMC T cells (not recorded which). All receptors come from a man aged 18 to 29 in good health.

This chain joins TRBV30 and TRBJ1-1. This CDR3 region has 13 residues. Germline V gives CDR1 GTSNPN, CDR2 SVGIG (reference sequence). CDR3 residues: CAWSDRRNTEAFF.

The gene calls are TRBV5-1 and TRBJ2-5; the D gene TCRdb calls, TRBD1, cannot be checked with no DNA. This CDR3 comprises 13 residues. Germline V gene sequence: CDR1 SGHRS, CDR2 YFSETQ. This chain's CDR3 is CASSLEDGRRWYF.

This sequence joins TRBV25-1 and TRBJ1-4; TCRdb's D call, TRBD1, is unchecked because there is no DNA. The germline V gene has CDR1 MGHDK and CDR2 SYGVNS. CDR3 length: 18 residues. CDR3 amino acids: CASSDPNDRDARGEKLFF.

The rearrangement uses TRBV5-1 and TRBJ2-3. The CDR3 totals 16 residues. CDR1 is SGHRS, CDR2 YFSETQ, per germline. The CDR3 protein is CASSFRASLSTDTQYF.

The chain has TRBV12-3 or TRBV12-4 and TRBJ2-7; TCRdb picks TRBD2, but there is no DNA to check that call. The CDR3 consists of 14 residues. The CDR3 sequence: CASSLLGTSYEQYF.

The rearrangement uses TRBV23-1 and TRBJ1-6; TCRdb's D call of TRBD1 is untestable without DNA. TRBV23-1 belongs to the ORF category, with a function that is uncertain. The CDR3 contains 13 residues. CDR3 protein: CASKKRGCSPLHF.

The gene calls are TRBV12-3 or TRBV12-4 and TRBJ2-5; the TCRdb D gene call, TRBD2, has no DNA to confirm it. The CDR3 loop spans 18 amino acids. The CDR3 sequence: CASSPWTSGSHRVSAQYF.

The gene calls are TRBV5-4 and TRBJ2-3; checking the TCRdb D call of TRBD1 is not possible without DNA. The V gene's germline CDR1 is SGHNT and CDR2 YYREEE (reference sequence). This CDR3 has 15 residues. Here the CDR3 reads CASSLARRTGNTQYF.

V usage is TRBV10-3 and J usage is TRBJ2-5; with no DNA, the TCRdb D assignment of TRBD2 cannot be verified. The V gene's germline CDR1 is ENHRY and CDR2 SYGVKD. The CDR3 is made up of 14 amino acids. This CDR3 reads CAIGGAGEQETQYF.

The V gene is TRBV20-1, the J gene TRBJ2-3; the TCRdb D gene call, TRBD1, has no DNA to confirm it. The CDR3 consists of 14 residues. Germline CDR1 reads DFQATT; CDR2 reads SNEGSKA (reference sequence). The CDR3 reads CSASGTGYTDTQYF.

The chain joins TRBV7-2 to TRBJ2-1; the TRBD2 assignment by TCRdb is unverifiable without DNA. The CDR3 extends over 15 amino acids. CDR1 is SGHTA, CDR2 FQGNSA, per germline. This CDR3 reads CASSLLAGVGDEQFF.

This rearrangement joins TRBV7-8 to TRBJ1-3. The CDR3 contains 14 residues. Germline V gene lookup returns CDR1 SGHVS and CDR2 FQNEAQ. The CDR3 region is CASSRASSGNTIYF.

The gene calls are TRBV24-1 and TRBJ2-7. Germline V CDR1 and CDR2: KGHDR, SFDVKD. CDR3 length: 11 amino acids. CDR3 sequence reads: CATSAYNEQYF.

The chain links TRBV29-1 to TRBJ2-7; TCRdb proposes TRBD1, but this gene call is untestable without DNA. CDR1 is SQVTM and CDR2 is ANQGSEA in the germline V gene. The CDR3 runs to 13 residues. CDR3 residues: CSVAPGPQEEQYF.

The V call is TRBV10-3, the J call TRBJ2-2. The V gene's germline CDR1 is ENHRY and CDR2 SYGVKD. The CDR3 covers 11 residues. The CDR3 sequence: CAIFNTGELFF.

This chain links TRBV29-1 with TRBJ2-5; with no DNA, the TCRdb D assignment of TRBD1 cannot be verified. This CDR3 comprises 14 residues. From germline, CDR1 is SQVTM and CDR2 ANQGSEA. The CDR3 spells CSVASGQGGETQYF.